This paragraph covers one T cell receptor (beta chain) sequence. This clonotype came up many times. This receptor's antigen is unknown. Per-nucleotide qualities are absent, and no much larger clonotype sits a single base away. The data originate from a study of regulatory T cells in long-lasting Graves disease (dated by TCRdb to 2020 to 2022). In the study overall: Newly diagnosed Graves' disease patients had taken antithyroid drugs for less than 3 months. Patients with persistent Graves' disease were compared with patients with newly diagnosed Graves' disease using TCR sequencing and RNA sequencing of peripheral blood. The study was conducted in China and was registered as a clinical trial. TCR sequencing covered some 13 persistent and some 20 newly diagnosed Graves' disease patients, about 35 samples in total. The paper as a whole reports these results and caveats: Sequencing and analysis were limited to the TCR beta chain. The authors acknowledged the small sample size as a limitation that may reduce accuracy. Only peripheral blood was studied, because thyroid tissue, the primary lesion, was inaccessible. Preferential use of TRBV28, TRBJ1-2 and TRBJ2-5 was observed in persistent disease, whereas TRBV20-1 and TRBJ2-1 were favored in newly diagnosed disease. Compared with newly diagnosed patients, patients with persistent Graves' disease had lower TCR Shannon entropy and fewer highly expanded clones, which suggests clonal expansion. Persistent patients shared more public clonotypes among themselves (more than 2,500) than newly diagnosed patients did (nearly 1,000).

According to the study, the label for this sample's time point signals: newly diagnosed GD, antithyroid drugs for less than 3 months. For both TCR sequencing and RNA sequencing, RNA was extracted from PBMCs using TRIzol. The diagnosis of Graves' disease was made according to American Thyroid Association guidelines. Patients for the study were recruited at an endocrinology department in Xi'an, China. Each patient gave 9 to 10 milliliters of peripheral blood, collected in an EDTA anticoagulant tube. Ficoll Paque Plus density gradient separation was used to isolate PBMCs, and no further T cell sorting was performed. An Agilent 2100 Bioanalyzer and agarose gel were used to check RNA quality, while a NanoDrop 2000 measured RNA concentration. Libraries were built with multiplex PCR. These reads were obtained on an Illumina HiSeq 4000. iRepertoire HTBI primers and Arm-PCR amplification of CDR3 regions were used to construct TCR beta libraries. PCR products were gel purified before sequencing. For the original study's pipeline: Gene usage analysis of CDR3 amino acid clonotypes relied on the roughly 60 TRBV and 14 TRBJ segments identified across samples. COPE and FqMerger were used to merge the filtered high-quality paired reads into contigs. Contigs were aligned with BLAST to IMGT TRBV, TRBD and TRBJ reference genes, and CDR3 was defined per IMGT. Clonotypes above 0.1% frequency were classified as highly expanded clones. Repertoire diversity was measured by Shannon entropy, and V-J evenness by the Gini coefficient. A clonotype found in more than one individual was treated as public. The public sequencing data were trimmed at Q25 with fastp and processed into clonotypes with MiXCR by TCRdb, which kept only in-frame beta chains. One record per CDR3 amino acid sequence lists the most common genes and DNA. The V and J calls were not made by the authors but by TCRdb's processing. This sample is represented by about 360,000 distinct CDR3 sequences; around 16% of them were singletons. The ten largest clones add up to about 19% of the sample.

Inclusive of the bounding cysteine and phenylalanine, the CDR3 is 13 residues long. Only the CDR3 region is kept as DNA, spanning 39 bases read in frame from base 1. The trim is 3 bases for V and 0 bases for J, with a gap of 3 bases between the germline ends. In addition, the sample was reused for a study of T cells in Graves' hyperthyroidism and ophthalmopathy. The second paper further reports: Stable Graves' hyperthyroidism was defined as the absence of progression to ophthalmopathy over 18 months of follow-up. Hyperthyroidism patients were newly diagnosed, with disease duration under 2 months, and aged 18 to 65 years. The study excluded patients with uncontrolled infections, other autoimmune diseases, pregnancy or lactation. Diagnoses were established on the basis of clinical symptoms, serum thyroxine and TRAb, thyroid ultrasound, and orbital computed tomography. A first-round RT-PCR of the TCR CDR3 used the HTBI primer set with the Qiagen OneStep RT-PCR kit. Blood samples also contained most of the expanded thyroid clonotypes (frequency above 0.001), which suggests that blood repertoires may reflect thyroid immune responses. Ophthalmopathy was separated from stable hyperthyroidism by a 13 V-J signature model, with over 85% sensitivity and around 81% specificity obtained in cross-validation and 80%/75% obtained in testing. In validation, the model predicted progression to ophthalmopathy with around 71% sensitivity and around 72% specificity, a median of 6.5 months before onset. To identify TCR V-J signatures that set the groups apart, the researchers used a discovery cohort of approximately 98 patients, made up of approximately 43 with Graves' ophthalmopathy and around 58 with stable Graves' hyperthyroidism. Prospective prediction of ophthalmopathy was tested in an independent validation cohort consisting of about 20 hyperthyroidism patients and around 16 patients who later progressed to ophthalmopathy. For training and testing, the 80 to 100 patients in the discovery cohort were randomly divided in a 7:3 ratio. The study also compared thyroid tissue and blood T-cell repertoires from 6 or 7 Graves' hyperthyroidism patients. After blood sampling, hyperthyroidism patients were treated with methimazole at a starting dose of 30 mg daily, and ophthalmopathy patients were treated with high-dose intravenous methylprednisolone. The libraries were constructed in a second round of multiplex PCR and then size-selected and purified. Libraries were sequenced paired-end with 100 bp reads on an Illumina HiSeq2000. Raw data were processed with SOAPnuke, discarding reads with adapters, uncalled bases, mean Phred below 15, or no exact constant-primer or identifier match. COPE v1.2.5 was used to merge high-quality paired reads, and clonotypes were defined as unique nucleotide sequences. Clonotypes were aligned to IMGT TRBV, TRBD and TRBJ reference segments using MiTCR v1.1. The analysis included only V-J combinations with a frequency above 0.0001, which together covered approximately 99% of the repertoires. The TCS score was defined as the ratio of F50 (clonal expansion) to E x V (chaos), calculated using BLOSUM62-based TCRdist between CDR3 peptides within each V-J. Welch's t-statistics and random forest reduced 450 to 600 V-J features to around 14, which were used in a naive Bayes classifier (R e1071). No statistical method was used to set the sample size in advance, and investigators knew the group allocation. TCR Vbeta CDR3 sequencing of 120 to 150 peripheral blood samples (more than 40 ophthalmopathy, approximately 80 hyperthyroidism and some 17 progressor patients) is reported in the paper.

The source of this sequence is a woman aged 18-29 years with Graves disease. Donor details come from another sample of the same person, matched by shared clones. The chain employs TRBV12-3 or TRBV12-4 and TRBJ1-5; no D segment can be confidently identified. The sequenced sample was peripheral blood mononuclear cells (PBMCs), obtained at new diagnosis, from a patient treated with antithyroid drugs. The nucleotides are TGTGCCAGCAGTTTTAATAGCAATCAGCCCCAGCATTTT. The encoded protein is CASSFNSNQPQHF.